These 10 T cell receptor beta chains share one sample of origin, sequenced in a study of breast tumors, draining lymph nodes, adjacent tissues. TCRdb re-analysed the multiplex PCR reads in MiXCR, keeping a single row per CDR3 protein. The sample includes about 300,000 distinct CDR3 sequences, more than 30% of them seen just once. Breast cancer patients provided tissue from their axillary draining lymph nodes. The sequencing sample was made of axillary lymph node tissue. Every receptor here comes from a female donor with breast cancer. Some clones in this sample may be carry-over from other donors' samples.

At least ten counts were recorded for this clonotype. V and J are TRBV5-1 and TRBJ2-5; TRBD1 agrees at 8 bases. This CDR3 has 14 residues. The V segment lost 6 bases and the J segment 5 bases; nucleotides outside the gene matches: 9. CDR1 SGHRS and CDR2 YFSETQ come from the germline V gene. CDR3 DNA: TGCGCCAGCACCCCCGGGACAGGTCTGGAGACCCAGTACTTC. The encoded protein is CASTPGTGLETQYF.

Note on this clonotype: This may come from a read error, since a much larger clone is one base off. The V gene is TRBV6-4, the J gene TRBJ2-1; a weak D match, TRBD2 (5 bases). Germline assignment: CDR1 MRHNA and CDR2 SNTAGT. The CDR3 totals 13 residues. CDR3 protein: CASSHSEVDEQFF. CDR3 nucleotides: TGTGCCAGCAGTCACTCGGAGGTCGATGAGCAGTTCTTC.

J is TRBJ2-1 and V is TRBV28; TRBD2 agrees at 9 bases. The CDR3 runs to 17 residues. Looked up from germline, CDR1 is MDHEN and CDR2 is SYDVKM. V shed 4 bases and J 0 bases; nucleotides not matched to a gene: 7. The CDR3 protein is CASSSPTSGFSYNEQFF. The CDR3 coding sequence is TGTGCCAGCAGTTCTCCGACTAGCGGCTTCTCCTACAATGAGCAGTTCTTC.

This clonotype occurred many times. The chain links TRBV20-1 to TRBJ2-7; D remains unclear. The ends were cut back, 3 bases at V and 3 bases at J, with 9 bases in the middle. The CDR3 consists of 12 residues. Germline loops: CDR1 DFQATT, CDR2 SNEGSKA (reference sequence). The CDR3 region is CSASGLSYEQYF. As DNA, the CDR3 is TGCAGTGCTAGCGGTCTTAGCTACGAGCAGTACTTC.

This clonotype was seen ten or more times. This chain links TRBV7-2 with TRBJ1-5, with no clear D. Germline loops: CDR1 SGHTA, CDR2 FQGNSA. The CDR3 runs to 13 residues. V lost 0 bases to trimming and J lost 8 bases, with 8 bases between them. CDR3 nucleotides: TGTGCCAGCAGCTTAGCGAGCAACAAGCCCCAGCATTTT. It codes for CASSLASNKPQHF.

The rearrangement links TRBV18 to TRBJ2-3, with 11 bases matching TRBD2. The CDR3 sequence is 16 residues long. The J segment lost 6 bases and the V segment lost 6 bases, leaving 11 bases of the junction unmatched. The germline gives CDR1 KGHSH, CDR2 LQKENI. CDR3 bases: TGTGCCAGCTCCCCCGGGACTAGCGGTCCCCGGGATACGCAGTATTTT. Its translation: CASSPGTSGPRDTQYF. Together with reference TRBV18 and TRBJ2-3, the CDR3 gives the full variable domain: NAGVMQNPRHLVRRRGQEARLRCSPMKGHSHVYWYRQLPEEGLKFMVYLQKENIIDESGMPKERFSAEFPKEGPSILRIQQVVRGDSAAYFCASSPGTSGPRDTQYFGPGTRLTVL.

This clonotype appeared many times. The CDR3 DNA sequence: TGCGCCAGCAGCTTGACTAGCGGGAGTTGGGGGCAGTACTTC. Encoded protein: CASSLTSGSWGQYF. The rearrangement links TRBV5-1 to TRBJ2-7, with TRBD2 matching 11 bases. CDR1 is SGHRS and CDR2 is YFSETQ in the germline V gene. Trimming removed 1 base from V and 9 bases from J; junction bases left unmatched: 6. The CDR3 totals 14 residues.

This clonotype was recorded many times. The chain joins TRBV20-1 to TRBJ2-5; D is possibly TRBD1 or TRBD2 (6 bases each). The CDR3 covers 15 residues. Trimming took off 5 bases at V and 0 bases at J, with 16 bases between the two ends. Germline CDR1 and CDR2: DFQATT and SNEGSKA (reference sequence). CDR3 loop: CSAFELAGDQETQYF. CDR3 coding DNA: TGCAGTGCTTTCGAACTAGCAGGGGACCAAGAGACCCAGTACTTC.

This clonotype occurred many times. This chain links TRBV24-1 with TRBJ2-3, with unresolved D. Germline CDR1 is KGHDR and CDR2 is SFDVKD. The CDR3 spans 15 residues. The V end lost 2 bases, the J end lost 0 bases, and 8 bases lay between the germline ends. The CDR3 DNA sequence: TGTGCCACCAGTGATTCACTGACTAGCACAGATACGCAGTATTTT. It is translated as CATSDSLTSTDTQYF.

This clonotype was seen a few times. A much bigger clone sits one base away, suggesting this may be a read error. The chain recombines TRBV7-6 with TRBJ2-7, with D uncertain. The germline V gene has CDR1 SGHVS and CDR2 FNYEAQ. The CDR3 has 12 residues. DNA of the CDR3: TGTGCCGGCAGCTTAGTTGCTCTTGAGCAGTACTTC. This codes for CAGSLVALEQYF.